Below are 5 T cell receptor beta chains sequenced from a single sample in a study of T cells in Graves' hyperthyroidism and ophthalmopathy. TCR beta CDR3 sequences were amplified from RNA transcripts. HTBI primers were used for first-round RT-PCR of the TCR CDR3. TCRdb itself ran the multiplex PCR reads through MiXCR, one entry per CDR3 protein. This sample has tens of thousands of distinct CDR3 sequences, with approximately 50% found just once. Sequenced material: peripheral blood or thyroid tissue (not recorded which). The receptors come from a man between 18 and 29 years old with Graves' hyperthyroidism.

This clonotype showed up many times. This sequence joins TRBV29-1 and TRBJ1-1; a possible D gene is TRBD1 (6 bases). Per the germline V gene, CDR1 is SQVTM and CDR2 is ANQGSEA. The CDR3 runs 14 residues. Trimming took 2 bases from V and 6 from J, leaving 16 bases between them. The CDR3 DNA reads TGCAGCGTTGAACTCGTGACAGGCTATTCTGAAGCTTTCTTT. It is translated as CSVELVTGYSEAFF.

With respect to this clonotype: This is likely a read error, given that the CDR3 carries no conserved phenylalanine or tryptophan at its end. The chain uses TRBV7-8 and TRBJ1-6; 8 bases line up with TRBD1. Germline values: CDR1 SGHVS, CDR2 FQNEAQ. V was clipped by 5 bases and J by 10 bases; unmatched bases: 7. The CDR3 totals 14 residues. For the CDR3, the DNA is TGTGCCAGCAGCCTAACAGGGGGGGACTCACCCCTCCACATT. Translated, it gives CASSLTGGDSPLHI.

The chain employs TRBV15 and TRBJ2-7; D perhaps matches TRBD1 (6 bases). Germline loops: CDR1 LNHNV, CDR2 YYDKDF (reference sequence). This CDR3 is built from 15 residues. Trimming cost V 0 bases and J 4 bases, with 13 bases left between them. CDR3 region: CATSREGTNFYEQYF. The CDR3 DNA is TGTGCCACCAGCAGAGAGGGGACAAATTTTTACGAGCAGTACTTC. Full variable domain (outside the CDR3, taken from reference TRBV15 and TRBJ2-7): DAMVIQNPRYQVTQFGKPVTLSCSQTLNHNVMYWYQQKSSQAPKLLFHYYDKDFNNEADTPDNFQSRRPNTSFCFLDIRSPGLGDTAMYLCATSREGTNFYEQYFGPGTRLTVT.

The chain is built from TRBV5-1 and TRBJ2-7, with 12 bases fitting TRBD2. The ends lost 5 bases at V and 10 bases at J; junction bases unmatched: 7. Per the germline V gene, CDR1 is SGHRS and CDR2 is YFSETQ. This CDR3 contains 13 residues. The CDR3 nucleotides read TGCGCCAGCAGTGCCGGACTAGCGGGATATCAGTACTTC. This encodes CASSAGLAGYQYF.

This clonotype was counted a single time. This chain joins TRBV7-9 and TRBJ1-1; no firm D call. The CDR3 runs to 14 residues. Looked up from germline, CDR1 is SEHNR and CDR2 is FQNEAQ (reference sequence). V lost 3 bases and J 0 bases, leaving 8 bases between the germline ends. DNA for the CDR3: TGTGCCAGCAGCTTTAGCATCATGAACACTGAAGCTTTCTTT. This gives the protein CASSFSIMNTEAFF.